This record concerns one T cell receptor beta chain sequence. This sample was included in a study of control samples from healthy donors and cancer patients. The assay was immunoSEQ multiplex PCR, and TCRdb's table has in-frame clones only and misses some. This sample has about 60,000 clones; approximately 94% occur once, and the top ten carry about 1%. Germline CDR1 MNHEY, CDR2 SMNVEV (reference sequence). Trimming shortened V by 2 bases and J by 3 bases, and 11 bases separated the two germline ends. The CDR3 has 14 amino acids. The V and J genes are TRBV27 and TRBJ2-7; TRBD1 is a possible D gene (5 bases). The specimen was blood. This TCR derives from a young woman in good health. DNA for the CDR3: TGTGCCAGCAGTTTAAGGGTCAGGGACTACGAGCAGTACTTC. Its translation: CASSLRVRDYEQYF.